Listed here is a single TCR beta chain. Its antigen remains unknown. Other DNA sequences within the sample encode an identical CDR3. This specimen comes from a study of shared clonotypes between healthy human individuals. Overall study context: Donor composition was a couple of women and three men, aged 18 to 49.

The germline gives CDR1 GTSNPN, CDR2 SVGIG (reference sequence). This CDR3 has 13 residues. Trimming at V came to 3 bases and at J to 0 bases, leaving 2 bases not matched to a gene. General study findings and limits: Researchers found naive subsets generally carried larger estimated richness than memory subsets.

The method was immunoSEQ multiplex PCR; TCRdb's version includes in-frame clones alone and lacks a portion of them. The sample consists of a few million clones, more than 80% of them appearing once. The chain has TRBV30 and TRBJ2-7; TRBD2 matches 7 bases. This clonotype originated in a man aged 18 to 30 in good health. Some clones in this sample may be carry-over from other donors' samples. The sample consisted of naive CD4+ T cells from PBMCs. As to subset: CD45RA+ positively selected. CDR3 in amino acids: CAWSGGSSYEQYF. The CDR3 DNA reads TGTGCCTGGAGCGGGGGGAGCTCCTACGAGCAGTACTTC. Based on the CDR3 plus reference TRBV30 and TRBJ2-7, the full variable domain is SQTIHQWPATLVQPVGSPLSLECTVEGTSNPNLYWYRQAAGRGLQLLFYSVGIGQISSEVPQNLSASRPQDRQFILSSKKLLLSDSGFYLCAWSGGSSYEQYFGPGTRLTVT.